The rows below give T cell receptor beta chains drawn from one sample of a study of regulatory T cells in long-lasting Graves disease. Using its own MiXCR run on the multiplex PCR reads, TCRdb lists one record per CDR3 protein. The sample shows 380,000 or so distinct CDR3 sequences, around 15% of them seen only once. This same sample was also part of a study on T cells in Graves' hyperthyroidism and ophthalmopathy.

The sample here was peripheral blood mononuclear cells (PBMCs), taken at new diagnosis, from a patient treated with antithyroid drugs. The receptors come from a woman under 30 with Graves disease. Both conserved end residues are part of each CDR3. The D gene is left open where the match is weak. Clone size is given for some rows only: seen once, a few or many times, or a class if the clone is expanded.

D,length,J,size,V,CDR3,DNA
.,14,TRBJ1-6,many,TRBV30,CAWTSGTGNSPLHF,TGTGCCTGGACCTCCGGGACGGGAAATTCACCCCTCCACTTT
.,16,TRBJ2-1,many,TRBV10-1,CASSETDYPNINEQFF,TGCGCCAGCAGTGAAACGGACTACCCAAATATCAATGAGCAGTTCTTC
.,13,TRBJ2-1,.,TRBV9,CASSVGTQREQFF,TGTGCCAGCAGCGTAGGTACCCAACGGGAGCAGTTCTTC
.,11,TRBJ2-7,.,TRBV5-1,CASTSGHEQYF,TGCGCCAGCACCTCAGGACACGAGCAGTACTTC
.,14,TRBJ2-1,.,TRBV2,CASSDGDGYNEQFF,TGTGCCAGCAGTGACGGGGACGGATACAATGAGCAGTTCTTC
.,14,TRBJ1-6,many,TRBV3-1,CASSPITGNSPLHF,TGTGCCAGCAGCCCCATAACGGGTAATTCACCCCTCCACTTT
TRBD2,16,TRBJ2-7,many,TRBV3-1,CASSQDRRGGDYEQYF,TGTGCCAGCAGCCAAGATCGACGGGGGGGCGATTACGAGCAGTACTTC
.,13,TRBJ2-7,many,TRBV12-3/TRBV12-4,CASSPGNRDEQYF,TGTGCCAGCAGTCCCGGGAACCGAGACGAGCAGTACTTC
.,17,TRBJ2-1,.,TRBV28,CASSLAEGLNDNNEQFF,TGTGCCAGCAGTTTAGCGGAGGGGTTGAACGACAACAATGAGCAGTTCTTC
.,16,TRBJ2-7,few,TRBV10-3,CAISEARGLSTYEQYF,TGTGCCATCAGTGAGGCCCGGGGGCTTTCTACCTACGAGCAGTACTTC
.,15,TRBJ1-1,.,TRBV18,CASSPRGGSNTEAFF,TGTGCCAGCTCACCACGGGGAGGGTCGAACACTGAAGCTTTCTTT
.,16,TRBJ2-5,many,TRBV3-1,CASSLPGQPLNETQYF,TGTGCCAGCAGCCTCCCCGGCCAGCCCCTGAATGAGACCCAGTACTTC
.,16,TRBJ2-5,.,TRBV4-1,CASRQVSLGFQETRYF,TGCGCCAGCAGGCAGGTTAGTCTGGGCTTTCAAGAGACCCGGTACTTC
.,13,TRBJ2-7,.,TRBV9,CASSPHRVGEQYF,TGTGCCAGCAGCCCACACAGGGTGGGCGAGCAGTACTTC
.,13,TRBJ2-2,.,TRBV24-1,CAVGDGNTGELFF,TGTGCCGTAGGGGATGGAAACACCGGGGAGCTGTTTTTT
TRBD1,14,TRBJ1-1,many,TRBV5-1,CASAPRGLDTEAFF,TGCGCCAGCGCTCCAAGGGGGCTGGATACTGAAGCTTTCTTT
TRBD1,14,TRBJ1-1,many,TRBV12-3/TRBV12-4,CASRPGQLNTEAFF,TGTGCCAGCAGGCCGGGACAGCTGAACACTGAAGCTTTCTTT
TRBD1,15,TRBJ1-5,few,TRBV20-1,CSATNPAGGPITQHF,TGCAGTGCTACAAACCCCGCAGGGGGTCCGATAACACAGCATTTT
.,15,TRBJ1-5,.,TRBV10-3,CAISDSTGSVQPQHF,TGTGCCATCAGTGATAGTACAGGGTCGGTACAGCCCCAGCATTTT
.,15,TRBJ2-1,many,TRBV28,CASRPLGAAYNEQFF,TGTGCCAGCAGGCCCTTGGGGGCAGCCTACAATGAGCAGTTCTTC
TRBD2,15,TRBJ2-1,many,TRBV27,CASSPRAGGENEQFF,TGTGCCAGCAGCCCTCGAGCGGGAGGTGAAAATGAGCAGTTCTTC
TRBD1,15,TRBJ2-3,many,TRBV6-1,CASRPRGLSTDTQYF,TGTGCCAGCAGACCCAGGGGGCTGAGCACAGATACGCAGTATTTT
TRBD1,14,TRBJ2-7,many,TRBV12-3/TRBV12-4,CASSSGQGVDEQYF,TGTGCCAGCAGTTCCGGACAGGGTGTAGACGAGCAGTACTTC
.,14,TRBJ2-5,few,TRBV6-2/TRBV6-3,CASSFGGLQETQYF,TGTGCCAGCAGTTTTGGGGGGCTTCAAGAGACCCAGTACTTC
.,15,TRBJ1-2,many,TRBV28,CASSRQDSFYYGYTF,TGTGCCAGCAGCAGACAGGACAGCTTCTACTATGGCTACACCTTC
.,13,TRBJ2-3,.,TRBV20-1,CSARQGGTDTQYF,TGCAGTGCCCGACAGGGAGGTACAGATACGCAGTATTTT
.,13,TRBJ1-1,many,TRBV7-9,CASSLEGGAEAFF,TGTGCCAGCAGCTTAGAGGGGGGGGCTGAAGCTTTCTTT
TRBD1,15,TRBJ2-2,.,TRBV2,CASSGDRDLRGELFF,TGTGCCAGCAGTGGCGACAGGGATTTACGCGGGGAGCTGTTTTTT
.,13,TRBJ1-2,many,TRBV30,CAWSMGDNYGYTF,TGTGCCTGGAGTATGGGGGATAACTATGGCTACACCTTC
.,12,TRBJ2-1,.,TRBV9,CASSAAGPGQFF,TGTGCCAGCAGCGCCGCGGGTCCTGGCCAGTTCTTC
TRBD1,15,TRBJ2-5,many,TRBV10-3,CAASRDRTVQETQYF,TGTGCCGCATCCCGGGACAGGACCGTCCAAGAGACCCAGTACTTC
.,15,TRBJ1-4,many,TRBV12-3/TRBV12-4,CASSFRGLANEKLFF,TGTGCCAGCAGTTTCAGGGGTTTAGCTAATGAAAAACTGTTTTTT
.,15,TRBJ1-2,many,TRBV18,CASSLGTAVDYGYTF,TGTGCCAGCTCACTCGGGACGGCGGTAGACTATGGCTACACCTTC
.,15,TRBJ2-7,many,TRBV5-1,CASSLAGGRVGEQYF,TGCGCCAGCAGCTTGGCCGGGGGGCGCGTGGGCGAGCAGTACTTC
TRBD2,14,TRBJ2-1,few,TRBV29-1,CSTDISGGGNEQFF,TGCAGCACCGATATTAGCGGGGGGGGCAATGAGCAGTTCTTC
TRBD1,12,TRBJ1-6,many,TRBV3-1,CASSGQGAPLHF,TGTGCCAGCAGCGGACAGGGGGCTCCCCTCCACTTT
.,15,TRBJ2-5,many,TRBV15,CATSRDLVSWETQYF,TGTGCCACCAGCAGAGATCTCGTTAGCTGGGAGACCCAGTACTTC